The 24 T cell receptor beta chains below come from one sample, sequenced in a study of Graves' ophthalmopathy and Graves' hyperthyroidism. The authors amplified TCR beta CDR3 regions from RNA transcripts. In the first round, RT-PCR was carried out with HTBI primers, and a multiplex PCR formed the second round. TCRdb reanalysed the multiplex PCR reads using MiXCR and keeps one entry per CDR3 protein. The table lists about 170,000 distinct CDR3 sequences, roughly 37% of them singletons, with under 6.5% in the top ten. Specimen: peripheral blood. These receptors were collected from a woman aged 40 to 50 with Graves' ophthalmopathy.

The chain is built from TRBV6-5 and TRBJ1-5; no clear D. This CDR3 spans 15 amino acids. V was trimmed by 6 bases and J by 3 bases, leaving 15 bases between them. CDR1 and CDR2 (germline): MNHEY, SVGAGI. DNA of the CDR3: TGTGCCAGCAGCAGTCGGTGGCAGATCAATCAGCCCCAGCATTTT. Amino acid sequence: CASSSRWQINQPQHF.

This clonotype was observed a few times. The chain carries TRBV12-3 or TRBV12-4 and TRBJ2-7; D ambiguous. V dropped 1 base and J dropped 2 bases, with 6 bases sitting between them. The CDR3 loop spans 13 amino acids. CDR3 in DNA: TGTGCCAGCAGTTTAGACGAGACCTACGAGCAGTACTTC. Translation gives CASSLDETYEQYF.

The CDR3 nucleotides read TGTGCCTGGAGTAACACGAACAGGGGGGGGACTGAAGCTTTCTTT. Translation gives CAWSNTNRGGTEAFF. The chain recombines TRBV30 with TRBJ1-1; 8 bases fit TRBD1. CDR1 is GTSNPN and CDR2 is SVGIG in the germline V gene (reference sequence). V lost 2 bases, J lost 5 bases, and 10 bases stayed unmatched. This CDR3 region has 15 residues. Supplemented by reference TRBV30 and TRBJ1-1, the full variable domain reads SQTIHQWPATLVQPVGSPLSLECTVEGTSNPNLYWYRQAAGRGLQLLFYSVGIGQISSEVPQNLSASRPQDRQFILSSKKLLLSDSGFYLCAWSNTNRGGTEAFFGQGTRLTVV.

The chain joins TRBV28 to TRBJ1-1; D gene unclear. Per the germline V gene, CDR1 is MDHEN and CDR2 is SYDVKM. There are 13 residues in the CDR3. V lost 6 bases, J lost 3 bases, and 11 bases lay in between. CDR3 nucleotides: TGTGCCAGCAGCCTTTCGTTCGACACTGAAGCTTTCTTT. This gives the protein CASSLSFDTEAFF.

This clonotype appeared many times. The V call is TRBV29-1, the J call TRBJ1-5, with 10 bases identical to TRBD1. The CDR3 is 14 residues long. V lost 6 bases to trimming and J lost 5 bases; unmatched junction nucleotides: 7. CDR1 SQVTM and CDR2 ANQGSEA come from the germline V gene. CDR3 coding DNA: TGCAGCGTCGGAAAGGACAGGGGGGATCAGCCCCAGCATTTT. It is translated as CSVGKDRGDQPQHF.

The table lists this clonotype with many counts. A much larger clonotype is one base distant, so this may be a read error. This chain uses TRBV5-5 with TRBJ2-5; TRBD1 matches 10 bases. From germline, CDR1 is SGHKS and CDR2 YYEKEE (reference sequence). V lost 5 bases, J lost 5 bases, and 3 bases stayed unmatched. CDR3 size: 13 residues. The CDR3 spells CASSRDRGETQYF. For the CDR3, the DNA is TGTGCCAGCAGTCGGGACAGGGGTGAGACCCAGTACTTC.

The CDR3 region is CASSETTGGHPNSYEQYF. The CDR3, as DNA: TGTGCCAGCAGTGAAACCACGGGAGGCCATCCGAATTCCTACGAGCAGTACTTC. The gene calls are TRBV25-1 and TRBJ2-7; TRBD2 agrees at 7 bases. The CDR3 totals 18 residues. Germline V gives CDR1 MGHDK, CDR2 SYGVNS. The V and J ends lost 2 bases and 1 base, in that order; junction bases with no gene match: 14.

The chain has TRBV6-2 or TRBV6-3 and TRBJ2-7, with TRBD2 matching 7 bases. CDR3 length: 14 residues. V lost 2 bases and J lost 3; bases outside the gene matches: 4. Germline values: CDR1 MNHEY, CDR2 SVGEGT. This chain's CDR3 is CASSYTSEVYEQYF. CDR3 in DNA: TGTGCCAGCAGTTACACTAGCGAGGTCTACGAGCAGTACTTC.

The chain links TRBV6-2 or TRBV6-3 to TRBJ1-2, with no clear D. The V end lost 7 bases, the J end lost 6 bases, and 15 bases lay between the germline ends. Germline CDR1 reads MNHEY; CDR2 reads SVGEGT. The CDR3 loop spans 13 amino acids. The CDR3 DNA follows: TGTGCCAGCACCCCAACCGCTGAGAATGGCTACACCTTC. It specifies CASTPTAENGYTF.

This clonotype was detected many times. This chain uses TRBV11-3 with TRBJ2-5; no clear D gene. Between the trimmed V and J ends, which lost 5 bases and 9 bases, there was a span of 16 bases. The CDR3 runs 13 residues. Per the germline V gene, CDR1 is SGHNT and CDR2 is YENEEA. The CDR3 sequence is CASSPSPSLPQYF. CDR3 sequence (DNA): TGTGCCAGCAGCCCTTCCCCAAGTCTCCCCCAGTACTTC.

The chain recombines TRBV6-2 or TRBV6-3 with TRBJ1-2, with D tentatively TRBD1 (5 bases). Germline V gene data show CDR1 as MNHEY and CDR2 as SVGEGT. The germline V and J ends were trimmed by 0 bases and 7 bases, with 12 bases remaining between them. This CDR3 region has 14 residues. CDR3 bases: TGTGCCAGCAGTTACTCAGACAGCCTTCGTGGCTACACCTTC. Its protein is CASSYSDSLRGYTF.

This clonotype was seen ten or more times. This chain joins TRBV25-1 and TRBJ2-7; D tentatively reads TRBD1 or TRBD2 (5 bases each). This CDR3 has 14 amino acids. The germline CDR1 and CDR2 sequences are MGHDK and SYGVNS. V shed 8 bases and J shed 3 bases, with 17 bases lying between them. CDR3 region: CASGRVGVRYEQYF. CDR3 nucleotides: TGTGCCAGCGGACGGGTGGGGGTCCGCTACGAGCAGTACTTC.

This sequence joins TRBV9 and TRBJ2-7; D is possibly TRBD1 (5 bases). V was shortened by 6 bases and J by 0 bases, with 13 bases between the two germline ends. The CDR3 totals 14 residues. CDR1 SGDLS and CDR2 YYNGEE come from the germline V gene. In nucleotides, the CDR3 is TGTGCCAGCAACACAGGCCTAGACTCCTACGAGCAGTACTTC. This gives the protein CASNTGLDSYEQYF.

This clonotype is medium-sized within its sample. The chain uses TRBV20-1 and TRBJ2-5, with D possibly matching TRBD2 (6 bases). This CDR3 spans 12 amino acids. Trimming pared 5 bases from V and 5 bases from J, leaving 12 bases between. Germline CDR1 and CDR2: DFQATT and SNEGSKA (reference sequence). The chain's CDR3 is CSAEAGGETQYF. CDR3 nucleotide sequence: TGCAGTGCTGAAGCGGGTGGGGAGACCCAGTACTTC.

This clonotype was recorded many times. The rearrangement joins TRBV12-3 or TRBV12-4 to TRBJ2-7; 9 bases fit TRBD1. With 5 bases clipped from V and 3 bases from J, the junction kept 5 bases outside the gene matches. This CDR3 has 14 amino acids. The chain's CDR3 is CASSPMTGGYEQYF. The CDR3 nucleotides are TGTGCCAGCAGTCCGATGACAGGGGGCTACGAGCAGTACTTC.

V gene TRBV6-1 combines with J gene TRBJ1-2; tentatively, D is TRBD1 (5 bases). V shed 8 bases and J shed 8 bases, with 15 bases lying between them. This CDR3 region has 12 residues. CDR1 is MNHNS and CDR2 is SASEGT in the germline V gene. CDR3 protein: CASSDSGDGYTF. CDR3 DNA: TGTGCCAGCTCAGACTCGGGGGACGGCTACACCTTC.

This clonotype was seen ten or more times. The chain links TRBV4-3 to TRBJ1-2; 7 nucleotides line up with TRBD1. CDR1 is LGHNA, CDR2 YSLEER, per germline. The CDR3 consists of 14 residues. The trim removed 0 bases at V and 7 bases at J, leaving 5 bases unmatched. In nucleotides, the CDR3 is TGCGCCAGCAGCCAAGACCTCAGGGGGGGTGGCTACACCTTC. Its translation is CASSQDLRGGGYTF.

This clonotype was observed at least ten times. This sequence joins TRBV7-2 and TRBJ1-1; perhaps TRBD1 as D (5 bases). Trimming shortened V by 6 bases and J by 5 bases, and 19 bases separated the two germline ends. From germline, CDR1 is SGHTA and CDR2 FQGNSA. CDR3 length: 15 amino acids. The CDR3 here is CASRPQGPTTTEAFF. In DNA, the CDR3 is TGTGCCAGCAGACCTCAGGGTCCAACGACAACTGAAGCTTTCTTT.

At least ten counts were recorded for this clonotype. V is TRBV27 and J is TRBJ2-5; no clear D gene. Per the germline V gene, CDR1 is MNHEY and CDR2 is SMNVEV (reference sequence). The CDR3 sequence is 14 residues long. V was cut by 8 bases and J by 2 bases, with 15 bases left in between. DNA of the CDR3: TGTGCCAGCGGATACTTGGGCGTGCAAGAGACCCAGTACTTC. As protein: CASGYLGVQETQYF.

The gene calls are TRBV28 and TRBJ1-2, with D tentatively TRBD1 (5 bases). The germline CDR1 and CDR2 sequences are MDHEN and SYDVKM. Trimming took off 6 bases at V and 4 bases at J, with 15 bases between the two ends. The CDR3 is 14 residues long. The CDR3: CASRDPGAFYGYTF. Here the CDR3 DNA reads TGTGCCAGCAGGGACCCCGGGGCCTTCTATGGCTACACCTTC.

The chain is built from TRBV11-2 and TRBJ2-5; D may match TRBD1 or TRBD2 (5 bases each). The V gene's germline CDR1 is SGHAT and CDR2 FQNNGV. The CDR3 consists of 14 residues. V was pared by 3 bases and J by 3 bases, with 11 bases between. DNA for the CDR3: TGTGCCAGCAGCTTTTTGGGGGATGAAGAGACCCAGTACTTC. This translates into CASSFLGDEETQYF.

In its sample, this clonotype was seen many times. The rearrangement uses TRBV28 and TRBJ1-1; tentatively, D is TRBD1 (6 bases). CDR3 length equals 15 residues. Trimming took 6 bases from V and 1 from J, leaving 15 bases between them. CDR1 MDHEN and CDR2 SYDVKM come from the germline V gene. DNA of the CDR3: TGTGCCAGCAGAAAGACCGGGACATCGAACACTGAAGCTTTCTTT. The encoded protein is CASRKTGTSNTEAFF.

This clonotype was detected ten times or more. The chain couples TRBV28 to TRBJ1-1; the D gene is possibly TRBD1 (5 bases). The CDR3 runs 14 residues. V gave up 6 bases and J gave up 0 bases, with 11 bases separating them. Germline V gives CDR1 MDHEN, CDR2 SYDVKM. The DNA for the CDR3 is TGTGCCAGCAGGGGGGGAGGGATGAACACTGAAGCTTTCTTT. Translated: CASRGGGMNTEAFF.

This clonotype has a handful of counts. The genes are TRBV6-2 or TRBV6-3 and TRBJ2-7; D tentatively reads TRBD1 or TRBD2 (5 bases each). Per germline, CDR1 MNHEY and CDR2 SVGEGT. The CDR3 runs 16 residues. Trimming stripped 0 bases from V and 1 base from J, with 13 bases between. In DNA form, the CDR3 reads TGTGCCAGCAGTTACTCGGGACCGATACTATCCTACGAGCAGTACTTC. Its protein product is CASSYSGPILSYEQYF.